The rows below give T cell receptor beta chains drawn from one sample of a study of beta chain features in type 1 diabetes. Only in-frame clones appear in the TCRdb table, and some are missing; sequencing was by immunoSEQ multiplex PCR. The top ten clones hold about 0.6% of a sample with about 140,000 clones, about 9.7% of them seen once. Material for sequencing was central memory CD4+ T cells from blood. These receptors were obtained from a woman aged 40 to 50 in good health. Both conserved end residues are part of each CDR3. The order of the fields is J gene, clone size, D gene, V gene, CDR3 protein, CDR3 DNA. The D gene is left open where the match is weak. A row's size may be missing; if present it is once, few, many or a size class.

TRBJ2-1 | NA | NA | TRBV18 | CASSPRRDNEQFF | TGTGCCAGCTCACCCAGGCGGGACAATGAGCAGTTCTTC
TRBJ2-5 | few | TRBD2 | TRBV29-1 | CTEGLAIQETQYF | TGCACCGAGGGACTAGCGATTCAAGAGACCCAGTACTTC
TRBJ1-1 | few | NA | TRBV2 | CASSEMGAGEAFF | TGTGCCAGCAGTGAAATGGGGGCAGGGGAAGCTTTCTTT
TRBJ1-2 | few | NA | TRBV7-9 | CASSLTDSNGYTF | TGTGCCAGCAGCTTAACGGACAGCAATGGCTACACCTTC
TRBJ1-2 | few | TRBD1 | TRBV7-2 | CASSLTGADYGYTF | TGTGCCAGCAGCTTGACAGGGGCTGACTATGGCTACACCTTC
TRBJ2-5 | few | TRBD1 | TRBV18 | CASSQEQGAMETQYF | TGTGCCAGCTCACAAGAACAGGGGGCCATGGAGACCCAGTACTTC
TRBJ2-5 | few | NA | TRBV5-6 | CASAYTGTETQYF | TGTGCCAGTGCCTATACAGGGACGGAGACCCAGTACTTC
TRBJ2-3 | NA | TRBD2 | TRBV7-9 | CASSQNSGGATDTQYF | TGTGCCAGCAGTCAGAATAGCGGGGGGGCCACAGATACGCAGTATTTT
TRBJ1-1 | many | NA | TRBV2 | CASSLQGNTEAFF | TGTGCCAGCAGTCTGCAGGGCAACACTGAAGCTTTCTTT
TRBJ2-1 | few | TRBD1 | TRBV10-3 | CAIMARDRYNEQFF | TGTGCCATCATGGCGCGGGACAGGTACAATGAGCAGTTCTTC
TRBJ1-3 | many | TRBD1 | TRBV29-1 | CSAWDRASGNTIYF | TGCAGCGCCTGGGACAGGGCCTCTGGAAACACCATATATTTT
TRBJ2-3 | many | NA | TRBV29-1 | CSVEYLDTQYF | TGCAGCGTTGAGTATCTAGATACGCAGTATTTT
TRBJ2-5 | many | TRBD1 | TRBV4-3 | CASSPEPTGGRETQYF | TGCGCCAGCAGCCCCGAGCCGACAGGGGGTAGGGAGACCCAGTACTTC
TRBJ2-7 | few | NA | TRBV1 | CSWVSDRTRNEQYF | TGCTCCTGGGTGTCAGACAGAACGAGGAACGAGCAGTACTTC
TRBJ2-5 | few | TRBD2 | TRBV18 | CASSPATGGDETQYF | TGTGCCAGCTCACCGGCCACGGGGGGGGACGAGACCCAGTACTTC
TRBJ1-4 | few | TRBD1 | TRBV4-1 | CASSPTQGDEKLFF | TGCGCCAGCAGCCCTACCCAGGGGGATGAAAAACTGTTTTTT
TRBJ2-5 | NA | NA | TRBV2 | CASSRSEETQYF | TGTGCCAGCAGTCGGTCGGAAGAGACCCAGTACTTC
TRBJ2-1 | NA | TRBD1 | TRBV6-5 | CASRWTGGVYEQFF | TGTGCCAGCAGGTGGACAGGGGGCGTATATGAGCAGTTCTTC
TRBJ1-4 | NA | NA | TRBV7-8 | CASSLGGDGANEKLFF | TGTGCCAGCAGCTTAGGCGGGGACGGCGCTAATGAAAAACTGTTTTTT
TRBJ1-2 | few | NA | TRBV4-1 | CASSQARRGSYGYTF | TGCGCCAGCAGCCAAGCTCGGCGGGGGAGCTATGGCTACACCTTC
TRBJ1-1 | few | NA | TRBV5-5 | CASSLTGDTEAFF | TGTGCCAGCAGCTTAACGGGGGACACTGAAGCTTTCTTT
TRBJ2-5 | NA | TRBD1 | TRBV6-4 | CASSAQQGDQETQYF | TGTGCCAGCAGTGCACAACAGGGGGATCAAGAGACCCAGTACTTC
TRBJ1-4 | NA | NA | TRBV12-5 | CASGPPGRHNEKLFF | TGTGCTAGTGGCCCCCCCGGCAGGCACAATGAAAAACTGTTTTTT
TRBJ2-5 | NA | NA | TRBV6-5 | CASTESQLRPAQRYF | TGTGCCAGCACAGAATCCCAACTGAGGCCCGCGCAACGGTACTTC
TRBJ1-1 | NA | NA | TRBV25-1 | CASSEYKGRNTEAFF | TGTGCCAGCAGTGAATATAAGGGGCGGAACACTGAAGCTTTCTTT
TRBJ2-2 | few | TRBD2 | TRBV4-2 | CASSQDGGEGKLFF | TGTGCCAGCAGCCAAGATGGCGGGGAGGGTAAGCTGTTTTTT
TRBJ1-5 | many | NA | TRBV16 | CASSPMSGNQPQHF | TGTGCCAGCAGCCCTATGTCGGGTAATCAGCCCCAGCATTTT
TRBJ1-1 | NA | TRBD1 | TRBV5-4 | CASSSIRGENTEAFF | TGTGCCAGCAGCTCTATCAGGGGGGAGAACACTGAAGCTTTCTTT
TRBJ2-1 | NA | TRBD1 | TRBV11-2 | CASSLNAGQDNKQFF | TGTGCCAGCAGCTTAAATGCCGGACAGGACAACAAGCAGTTCTTC
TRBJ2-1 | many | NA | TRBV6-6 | CASSKPLGGNEQFF | TGTGCCAGCAGTAAACCCTTAGGGGGCAATGAGCAGTTCTTC
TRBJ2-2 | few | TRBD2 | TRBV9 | CASSETSGVGGELFF | TGTGCCAGCAGCGAGACTAGCGGGGTTGGTGGGGAGCTGTTTTTT
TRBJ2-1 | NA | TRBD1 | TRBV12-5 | CASGLEGQGYNEQFF | TGTGCTAGTGGTTTGGAGGGACAGGGCTACAATGAGCAGTTCTTC
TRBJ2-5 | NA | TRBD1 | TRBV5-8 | CASSPDRGIQETQYF | TGTGCCAGCAGCCCGGACAGGGGAATCCAAGAGACCCAGTACTTC
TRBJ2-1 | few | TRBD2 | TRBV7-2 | CASSQGLAGAGEQFF | TGTGCCAGCAGTCAAGGACTAGCGGGGGCTGGCGAGCAGTTCTTC
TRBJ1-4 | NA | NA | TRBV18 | CASSPSPGESNEKLFF | TGTGCCAGCTCACCAAGCCCAGGGGAAAGTAATGAAAAACTGTTTTTT
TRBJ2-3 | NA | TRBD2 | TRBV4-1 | CASSAPGLAGGNTDTQYF | TGCGCCAGCAGCGCGCCGGGACTAGCGGGGGGGAACACAGATACGCAGTATTTT
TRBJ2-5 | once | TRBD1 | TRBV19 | CASSIQDRGRETQYF | TGTGCCAGTAGTATCCAGGACAGGGGGCGCGAGACCCAGTACTTC
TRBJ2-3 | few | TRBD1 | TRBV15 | CATSKPGQGDTDTQYF | TGTGCCACCAGCAAACCGGGACAGGGAGACACAGATACGCAGTATTTT
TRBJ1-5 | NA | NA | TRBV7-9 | CASSPGQSLQPQHF | TGTGCCAGCAGCCCCGGACAGAGTCTACAGCCCCAGCATTTT
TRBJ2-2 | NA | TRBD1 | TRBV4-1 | CASSQDRGLLFGELFF | TGCGCCAGCAGCCAAGACAGGGGGCTGTTGTTCGGGGAGCTGTTTTTT
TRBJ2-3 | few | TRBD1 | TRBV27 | CASTRRQGLTSDTQYF | TGTGCCAGCACTAGAAGACAGGGTCTTACGTCGGATACGCAGTATTTT
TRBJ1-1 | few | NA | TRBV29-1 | CSALPTNTEAFF | TGCAGCGCCCTACCCACGAACACTGAAGCTTTCTTT
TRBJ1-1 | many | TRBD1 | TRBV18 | CASTMGQGDTEAFF | TGTGCCAGCACGATGGGACAGGGGGATACTGAAGCTTTCTTT
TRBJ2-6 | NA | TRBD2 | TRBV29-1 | CSVGLAGGSGANVLTF | TGCAGCGTTGGACTAGCGGGGGGGTCTGGGGCCAACGTCCTGACTTTC
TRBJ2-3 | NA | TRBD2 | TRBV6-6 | CASSPRTSGRTDTQYF | TGTGCCAGCAGCCCCCGGACTAGCGGACGCACAGATACGCAGTATTTT
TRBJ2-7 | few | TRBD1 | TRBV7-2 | CASSYDRGPFYEQYF | TGTGCCAGCAGCTATGACAGGGGGCCCTTCTACGAGCAGTACTTC
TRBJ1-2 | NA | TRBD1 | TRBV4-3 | CASSEDRGRLDGYTF | TGCGCCAGCAGCGAAGACAGGGGGAGGTTGGATGGCTACACCTTC
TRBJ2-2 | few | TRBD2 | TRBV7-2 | CASSLGLAANTGELFF | TGTGCCAGCAGCTTAGGACTAGCGGCTAACACCGGGGAGCTGTTTTTT
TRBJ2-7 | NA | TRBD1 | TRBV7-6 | CASKRDRDAYEQYF | TGTGCCAGCAAAAGGGACAGGGATGCGTACGAGCAGTACTTC
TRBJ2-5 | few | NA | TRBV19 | CASSTGEGVRETQYF | TGTGCCAGTAGTACAGGGGAGGGAGTCCGAGAGACCCAGTACTTC
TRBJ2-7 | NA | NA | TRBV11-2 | CASSRLTGPSYEQYF | TGTGCCAGCAGCCGATTGACAGGTCCTTCCTACGAGCAGTACTTC
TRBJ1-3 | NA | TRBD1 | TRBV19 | CASSIPGTGAGNTIYF | TGTGCCAGTAGTATCCCCGGGACAGGAGCTGGAAACACCATATATTTT